This T cell receptor beta chain was documented in a study of blood T cell repertoires in COVID-19. The assay was immunoSEQ multiplex PCR, and TCRdb's table has in-frame clones only and misses some. The sample lists approximately 260,000 clones, 82% occurring once. Germline V lookup: CDR1 GTSNPN, CDR2 SVGIG (reference sequence). V was trimmed by 4 bases and J by 11 bases, leaving 17 bases between them. The CDR3 runs to 12 residues. This sequence joins TRBV30 and TRBJ1-1; D call uncertain. Sequenced sample: peripheral blood. The sequence was collected from a woman aged 60 to 75 with active or convalescent COVID-19. CDR3 sequence reads: CAWISWVRGAFF. CDR3 coding DNA: TGTGCCTGGATCTCATGGGTCAGAGGGGCTTTCTTT.